A selection of T cell receptor beta chains follows, all from one sample in a study of cytomegalovirus exposure and HLA in healthy donors. Sequenced by immunoSEQ multiplex PCR; TCRdb stores in-frame clones only, minus some. The sample records 150,000 to 200,000 clones, roughly 86% being singletons. Sequenced: PBMCs. The receptors stem from a man between 18 and 35 years old in good health and CMV-seropositive. The CDR3 runs from the conserved cysteine through the conserved F or W. D genes are given only for firm matches. For some rows the clone size is stated as once, few or many, or as a class when expanded; others skip it.

D	J	length	size	V	CDR3	DNA
NA	TRBJ1-2	14	NA	TRBV5-1	CASSPGSFNYGYTF	TGCGCCAGCAGCCCGGGGTCATTTAACTATGGCTACACCTTC
NA	TRBJ2-7	13	NA	TRBV5-4	CASNPDYSYEQYF	TGTGCCAGCAACCCGGACTATTCCTACGAGCAGTACTTC
NA	TRBJ2-7	15	NA	TRBV7-5	CARSSETSRFYEQYF	TGTGCCAGAAGCTCAGAGACTAGCCGCTTTTACGAGCAGTACTTC
TRBD1	TRBJ2-7	15	NA	TRBV4-3	CASSQGGTGGEEQYF	TGCGCCAGCAGCCAAGGGGGGACAGGGGGAGAGGAGCAGTACTTC
TRBD2	TRBJ2-7	15	NA	TRBV9	CAGSVVAGETYEQYF	TGTGCCGGCAGCGTAGTAGCGGGGGAAACCTACGAGCAGTACTTC
NA	TRBJ1-6	14	few	TRBV10-2	CASSRDGGNSPLHF	TGCGCCAGCAGCCGGGACGGGGGGAATTCACCCCTCCACTTT
TRBD1	TRBJ2-7	13	NA	TRBV7-3	CASSLKGGDEQYF	TGTGCCAGCAGCTTAAAAGGGGGCGACGAGCAGTACTTC
TRBD2	TRBJ2-3	19	NA	TRBV7-3	CASSHNPGLAGVSRDTQYF	TGTGCCAGCAGCCATAACCCCGGACTAGCGGGGGTTAGCCGAGATACGCAGTATTTT
TRBD1	TRBJ1-2	16	NA	TRBV4-2	CASSQDKKGGGYGYTF	TGTGCCAGCAGCCAAGACAAAAAAGGGGGCGGGTATGGCTACACCTTC
TRBD1	TRBJ2-7	14	few	TRBV7-2	CASSSNRGAYEQYF	TGTGCCAGCTCGTCCAACAGGGGGGCCTACGAGCAGTACTTC
NA	TRBJ2-7	13	NA	TRBV27	CATSTGPPGEQYF	TGTGCCACCAGTACAGGTCCCCCAGGAGAGCAGTACTTC
NA	TRBJ1-2	13	NA	TRBV15	CATSRDIRVGYTF	TGTGCCACCAGCAGAGATATCAGGGTTGGCTACACCTTC
TRBD1	TRBJ1-5	15	many	TRBV4-2	CASSGSGTGHQPQHF	TGTGCCAGCAGCGGATCTGGGACAGGTCATCAGCCCCAGCATTTT
TRBD2	TRBJ2-1	14	NA	TRBV10-3	CAISVLAGDNEQFF	TGTGCCATCAGTGTCCTAGCGGGAGACAATGAGCAGTTCTTC
NA	TRBJ1-1	14	once	TRBV4-2	CASSQDVGDSEAFF	TGTGCCAGCAGCCAAGATGTGGGAGATTCCGAAGCTTTCTTT
NA	TRBJ2-7	13	NA	TRBV19	CASRDGQHYEQYF	TGTGCCAGTCGTGACGGACAGCACTACGAGCAGTACTTC
TRBD1	TRBJ2-7	16	once	TRBV6-6	CASSLSGTGATGEQYF	TGTGCCAGCAGTCTAAGCGGGACAGGGGCGACGGGGGAGCAGTACTTC
TRBD2	TRBJ2-2	18	NA	TRBV11-2	CASSPRLAGGTNTGELFF	TGTGCCAGCAGCCCGAGACTAGCGGGAGGGACGAACACCGGGGAGCTGTTTTTT
TRBD2	TRBJ2-1	14	NA	TRBV7-2	CASSAGLAGGEQFF	TGTGCCAGCAGCGCAGGACTAGCGGGAGGTGAGCAGTTCTTC
TRBD1	TRBJ2-1	15	NA	TRBV2	CASTLHPSDRGEQFF	TGTGCCAGCACCCTTCACCCTTCGGACAGGGGTGAGCAGTTCTTC
TRBD1	TRBJ1-4	17	NA	TRBV10-3	CAINRGLLRRRNEKLFF	TGTGCCATCAATAGGGGGCTGTTGAGACGGCGAAATGAAAAACTGTTTTTT
NA	TRBJ2-1	16	NA	TRBV18	CASSPLALVFYNEQFF	TGTGCCAGCTCACCACTAGCGTTGGTTTTCTACAATGAGCAGTTCTTC
NA	TRBJ2-7	12	NA	TRBV9	CASSGLTGEQYF	TGTGCCAGCAGCGGACTTACGGGGGAGCAGTACTTC
TRBD2	TRBJ2-3	16	NA	TRBV30	CAWRGLAGGGTDTQYF	TGTGCCTGGAGGGGACTAGCGGGAGGTGGCACAGATACGCAGTATTTT
TRBD2	TRBJ2-7	15	NA	TRBV6-4	CASSGPLAASYEQYF	TGTGCCAGCAGTGGTCCCCTAGCGGCTTCCTACGAGCAGTACTTC
NA	TRBJ2-1	14	NA	TRBV9	CASSAGGSYNEQFF	TGTGCCAGCAGCGCCGGGGGCTCCTACAATGAGCAGTTCTTC
TRBD1	TRBJ2-2	14	NA	TRBV15	CATSRNRGAGELFF	TGTGCCACCAGCCGCAACAGGGGCGCCGGGGAGCTGTTTTTT
TRBD1	TRBJ1-2	13	NA	TRBV9	CASSAQGAHGYTF	TGTGCCAGCAGCGCCCAGGGGGCTCACGGCTACACCTTC
NA	TRBJ2-5	15	NA	TRBV30	CAWDRHGSRAETQYF	TGTGCCTGGGATCGTCATGGGAGCCGGGCGGAGACCCAGTACTTC
NA	TRBJ1-1	14	NA	TRBV5-1	CASRRGYRFTEAFF	TGCGCCAGCAGACGGGGGTATAGGTTCACTGAAGCTTTCTTT
TRBD2	TRBJ2-1	17	NA	TRBV9	CASSPGLAGGAYNEQFF	TGTGCCAGCAGCCCCGGACTAGCGGGAGGGGCTTACAATGAGCAGTTCTTC
NA	TRBJ1-2	17	NA	TRBV7-8	CASSLSLYRTVAYGYTF	TGTGCCAGCAGCCTAAGCCTGTACAGGACAGTAGCGTATGGCTACACCTTC
TRBD1	TRBJ1-2	15	once	TRBV4-2	CASSQTGEFNYGYTF	TGTGCCAGCAGCCAAACAGGGGAATTTAACTATGGCTACACCTTC
NA	TRBJ2-2	13	NA	TRBV9	CASSDQGSGELFF	TGTGCCAGCAGCGACCAGGGGTCCGGGGAGCTGTTTTTT
NA	TRBJ2-1	15	NA	TRBV27	CATRGYGPGLNEQFF	TGTGCCACCAGGGGTTATGGGCCAGGTTTAAATGAGCAGTTCTTC
NA	TRBJ1-2	14	NA	TRBV6-6	CASVPIGSSYGYTF	TGTGCCAGCGTACCCATTGGTTCTAGCTATGGCTACACCTTC
NA	TRBJ2-7	15	few	TRBV6-5	CASSYDGGHFYEQYF	TGTGCCAGCAGTTACGATGGCGGACATTTCTACGAGCAGTACTTC
NA	TRBJ2-2	16	NA	TRBV7-9	CANPIAGATNTGELFF	TGTGCCAACCCGATCGCGGGGGCTACGAACACCGGGGAGCTGTTTTTT
TRBD2	TRBJ2-1	14	NA	TRBV27	CASSLASGYNEQFF	TGTGCCAGCAGTTTGGCTAGCGGATACAATGAGCAGTTCTTC
NA	TRBJ2-3	15	NA	TRBV19	CASRGTPPSTDTQYF	TGTGCCAGTAGGGGGACTCCCCCTAGCACAGATACGCAATATTTT
TRBD1	TRBJ2-5	16	NA	TRBV4-3	CASSQRGQGKEETQYF	TGCGCCAGCAGCCAACGGGGACAGGGCAAGGAGGAGACCCAGTACTTC
TRBD1	TRBJ1-1	14	once	TRBV6-6	CASSYGTGGTEAFF	TGTGCCAGCAGTTACGGGACAGGGGGCACTGAAGCTTTCTTT
TRBD1	TRBJ1-1	14	NA	TRBV19	CASTTGAINTEAFF	TGTGCCTCAACAACAGGGGCAATTAACACTGAAGCTTTCTTT
TRBD2	TRBJ2-7	16	NA	TRBV13	CASSPGRGLAGLGQYF	TGTGCCAGCAGCCCAGGACGCGGACTAGCGGGGTTGGGGCAGTACTTC
NA	TRBJ2-7	12	NA	TRBV5-1	CASSFDGNEQYF	TGCGCCAGCAGCTTCGACGGGAACGAGCAGTACTTC